This entry lists 9 T cell receptor beta chains sequenced from one sample in a study of shared clonotypes between healthy human individuals. Terminally differentiated effector memory CD45RA+ cells were excluded by CCR7 positive selection of CD45RO-negative cells. Produced via immunoSEQ multiplex PCR; TCRdb's table is partial and in-frame only. The table lists around 2,000,000 clones, about 93% of them singletons. Sequencing was performed on naive CD8+ T cells from PBMCs. The receptors here all came from a man aged 18-30 years in good health. Some clones in this sample may be carry-over from other donors' samples.

This clone was seen a few times. V gene TRBV9 combines with J gene TRBJ1-2; 9 nucleotides align to TRBD1. Looked up from germline, CDR1 is SGDLS and CDR2 is YYNGEE. The CDR3 totals 14 residues. Germline trimming cut 0 bases from V and 6 bases from J; bases unmatched to any gene: 3. The CDR3, as DNA: TGTGCCAGCAGCGTAGTGGGACAGGGAAATGGCTACACCTTC. Residues: CASSVVGQGNGYTF.

This clone was picked up a small number of times. V gene TRBV9 combines with J gene TRBJ2-1, with D unclear. Germline values: CDR1 SGDLS, CDR2 YYNGEE. The CDR3 is 14 residues long. Trimming stripped 2 bases from V and 5 bases from J, with 11 bases between. In DNA form, the CDR3 reads TGTGCCAGCAGCGTGGCTCCCCCAGACAATGAGCAGTTCTTC. This translates into CASSVAPPDNEQFF.

The J gene is TRBJ2-5, the V gene TRBV6-6, with D possibly being TRBD2 (6 bases). V was shortened by 8 bases and J by 6 bases, with 16 bases between the two germline ends. This CDR3 is 13 amino acids long. CDR1 MNHNY and CDR2 SVGAGI come from the germline V gene (reference sequence). CDR3 nucleotide sequence: TGTGCCAGCGAACCGGGGGAGGTCCAGACCCAGTACTTC. It encodes CASEPGEVQTQYF.

The V gene is TRBV11-2, the J gene TRBJ1-2; possible D gene TRBD1, 6 bases. Between the trimmed V and J ends, which lost 5 bases and 8 bases, there was a span of 18 bases. Per the germline V gene, CDR1 is SGHAT and CDR2 is FQNNGV. CDR3 length: 14 residues. CDR3 protein: CASSASPGGRGYTF. DNA of the CDR3: TGTGCCAGCAGCGCCAGTCCGGGGGGGCGCGGCTACACCTTC. The variable domain in full, with the rest retrieved from reference TRBV11-2 and TRBJ1-2, is EAGVAQSPRYKIIEKRQSVAFWCNPISGHATLYWYQQILGQGPKLLIQFQNNGVVDDSQLPKDRFSAERLKGVDSTLKIQPAKLEDSAVYLCASSASPGGRGYTFGSGTRLTVV.

The V call is TRBV6-1, the J call TRBJ1-2; D is uncertain. V lost 3 bases and J lost 4, with 18 bases in between. CDR3 length: 16 residues. The germline V gene encodes CDR1 MNHNS and CDR2 SASEGT. In DNA, the CDR3 is TGTGCCAGCAGTGAGAGCTCGGCAGGCGAGAGCTATGGCTACACCTTC. The encoded protein is CASSESSAGESYGYTF.

V gene TRBV30 combines with J gene TRBJ1-2; no firm D call. Trimming took 2 bases from V and 4 from J, leaving 20 bases between them. This CDR3 contains 16 residues. Germline V lookup: CDR1 GTSNPN, CDR2 SVGIG (reference sequence). As DNA, the CDR3 is TGTGCCTGGAGTCCGGATCTCTACAGCATGATCTATGGCTACACCTTC. Translating it yields CAWSPDLYSMIYGYTF.

Concerning this clone itself: Other DNA sequences in the sample encode the same CDR3. The chain uses TRBV28 and TRBJ1-5; 7 bases are shared with TRBD1. Germline V gives CDR1 MDHEN, CDR2 SYDVKM. This CDR3 contains 15 residues. The V segment lost 1 base and the J segment 4 bases; nucleotides outside the gene matches: 4. For the CDR3, the DNA is TGTGCCAGCAGTTTATCCGGCAGGGGGAATCAGCCCCAGCATTTT. Translated: CASSLSGRGNQPQHF.

This rearrangement joins TRBV29-1 to TRBJ2-3, with D possibly TRBD2 on 5 matching bases. Trimming stripped 7 bases from V and 5 bases from J, with 25 bases between. This CDR3 is built from 16 residues. CDR1 and CDR2 from the germline V gene are SQVTM and ANQGSEA. The CDR3 sequence: CSAKFAGDPYGDTQYF. CDR3 nucleotides: TGCAGCGCCAAGTTCGCCGGGGATCCCTACGGAGATACGCAGTATTTT.

Remarks on this clone: The same CDR3 is also encoded by other DNA sequences in this sample. The J gene is TRBJ2-3, the V gene TRBV11-2, with D possibly matching TRBD2 (5 bases). CDR1 and CDR2 (germline): SGHAT, FQNNGV. Deletions cut 3 bases from V and 6 bases from J, with 7 bases between. This CDR3 has 12 residues. In nucleotides, the CDR3 is TGTGCCAGCAGCTTGCGGGTCGATACGCAGTATTTT. This encodes CASSLRVDTQYF. The whole variable domain, remainder taken from reference TRBV11-2 and TRBJ2-3, is EAGVAQSPRYKIIEKRQSVAFWCNPISGHATLYWYQQILGQGPKLLIQFQNNGVVDDSQLPKDRFSAERLKGVDSTLKIQPAKLEDSAVYLCASSLRVDTQYFGPGTRLTVL.